This T cell receptor (beta chain) came from a study of blood T cell repertoires in COVID-19. Participant reports of clinical history set cohort assignment. This clone has just a few counts. This CDR3 comprises 16 residues. Germline V lookup: CDR1 SGHVS, CDR2 FQNEAQ. Trimming cost V 1 base and J 4 bases, with 11 bases left between them. Repertoires were generated with immunoSEQ multiplex PCR, while TCRdb's copy carries only in-frame clones and drops some. The data show 380,000 or so clones, around 90% seen once. The gene calls are TRBV7-8 and TRBJ2-6; D might be TRBD2 (5 bases). This TCR derives from a woman in her thirties or forties with acute COVID-19. The sequencing input was PBMCs or T cells enriched from blood (not recorded which). This chain's CDR3 is CASSLGGLSGANVLTF. The CDR3 coding sequence is TGTGCCAGCAGCTTAGGAGGGCTGTCCGGGGCCAACGTCCTGACTTTC.